This T cell receptor beta chain comes out of a study of T cell repertoires in cytomegalovirus infection. Study-wide context: TCR beta signatures that were public indicated CMV infection and matching HLA type.

Remarks on this clonotype: Antigen unknown.

One entry per CDR3 protein, called by TCRdb with MiXCR from the reads. The sample lists around 300,000 distinct CDR3 sequences, 25% occurring once. The V and J ends lost 2 bases and 6 bases, in that order; junction bases with no gene match: 2. CDR1 MNHEY and CDR2 SVGEGT come from the germline V gene. The CDR3 runs 15 residues. Sequenced material: cultured PBMCs, taken from culture after CMV antigen stimulation. This chain connects TRBV6-2 or TRBV6-3 to TRBJ2-1, with TRBD1 identical over 12 bases. The clonotype was recovered from a human donor in good health (CMV status not recorded). Some clones in this sample may be carry-over from other donors' samples. Written as DNA, the CDR3 is TGTGCCAGCAGTTACCCGGGACAGGGGGCCAATGAGCAGTTCTTC. It encodes CASSYPGQGANEQFF.